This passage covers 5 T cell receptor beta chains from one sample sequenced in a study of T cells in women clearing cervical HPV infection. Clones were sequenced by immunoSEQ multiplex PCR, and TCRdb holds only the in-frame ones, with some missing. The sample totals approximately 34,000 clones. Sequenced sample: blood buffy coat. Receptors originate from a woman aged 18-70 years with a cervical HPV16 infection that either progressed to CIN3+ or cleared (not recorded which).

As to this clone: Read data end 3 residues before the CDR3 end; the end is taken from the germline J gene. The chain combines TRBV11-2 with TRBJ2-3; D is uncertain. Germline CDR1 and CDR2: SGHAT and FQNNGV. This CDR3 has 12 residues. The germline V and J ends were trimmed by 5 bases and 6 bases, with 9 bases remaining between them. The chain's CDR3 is CASSPKGDTQYF. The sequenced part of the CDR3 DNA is TGTGCCAGCAGCCCCAAAGGGGATACG.

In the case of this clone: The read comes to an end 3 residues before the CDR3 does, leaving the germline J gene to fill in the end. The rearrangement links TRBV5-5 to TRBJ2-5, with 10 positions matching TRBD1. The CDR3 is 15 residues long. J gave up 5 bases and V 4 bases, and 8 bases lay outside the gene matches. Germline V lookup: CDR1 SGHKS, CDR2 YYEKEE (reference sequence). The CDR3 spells CASSPGTGEEETQYF. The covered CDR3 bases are TGTGCCAGCAGCCCCGGGACAGGGGAAGAGGAGACC.

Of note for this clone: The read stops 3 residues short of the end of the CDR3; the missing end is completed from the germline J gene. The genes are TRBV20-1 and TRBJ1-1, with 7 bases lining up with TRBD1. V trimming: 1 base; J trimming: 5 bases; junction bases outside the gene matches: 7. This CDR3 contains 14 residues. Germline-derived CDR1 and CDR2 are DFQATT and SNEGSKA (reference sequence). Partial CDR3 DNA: TGCAGTGCTAGAGGGGACAGTCTTCATACTGAA. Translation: CSARGDSLHTE. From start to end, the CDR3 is CSARGDSLHTEAFF.

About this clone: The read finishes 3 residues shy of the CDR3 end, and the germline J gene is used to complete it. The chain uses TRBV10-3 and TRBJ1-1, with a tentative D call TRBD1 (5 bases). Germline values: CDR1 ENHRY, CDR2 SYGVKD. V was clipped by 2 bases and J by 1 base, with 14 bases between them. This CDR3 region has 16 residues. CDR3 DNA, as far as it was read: TGTGCCATCAGTGAGGCCAGGACGGGGGGGAACACTGAA. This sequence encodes CAISEARTGGNTE. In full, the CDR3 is CAISEARTGGNTEAFF.

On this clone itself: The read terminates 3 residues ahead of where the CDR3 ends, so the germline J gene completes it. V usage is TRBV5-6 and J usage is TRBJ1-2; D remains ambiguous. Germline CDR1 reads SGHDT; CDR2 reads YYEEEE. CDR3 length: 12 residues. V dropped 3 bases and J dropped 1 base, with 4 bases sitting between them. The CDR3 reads CASSSDNYGYTF. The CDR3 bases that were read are TGTGCCAGCAGCTCAGATAACTATGGC.